This is a list of T cell receptor beta chains from one sample in a study of T cells in Graves' hyperthyroidism and ophthalmopathy. TCRdb passed the multiplex PCR reads through MiXCR, listing each CDR3 protein once. The sample has some 690,000 distinct CDR3 sequences; 17% are singletons. The source material was blood. These receptor sequences come from a man aged 45-60 years with Graves' hyperthyroidism. Each CDR3 is given with its conserved first and last residue. The order of the fields is clone size, D gene, J gene, V gene, CDR3 DNA, CDR3 protein. A D gene is named only where the DNA matches it firmly. Clone size, where shown, is once, few, many, or a class for clones that have expanded.

size: -; D: -; J: TRBJ2-1; V: TRBV6-5; DNA: TGTGCCAGCAGTTACAGGGGGGACAATGAGCAGTTCTTC; CDR3: CASSYRGDNEQFF
size: many; D: -; J: TRBJ2-1; V: TRBV13; DNA: TGTGCCAGCAGCCCCGGAGCCGAGTTCGGCTACAATGAGCAGTTCTTC; CDR3: CASSPGAEFGYNEQFF
size: many; D: TRBD1; J: TRBJ2-7; V: TRBV7-8; DNA: TGTGCCAGCAGCACGGACAGGGAAGCCTACGAGCAGTACTTC; CDR3: CASSTDREAYEQYF
size: many; D: -; J: TRBJ1-2; V: TRBV3-1; DNA: TGTGCCAGCAGCCAAAGCAGGGTGCATGGCTACACCTTC; CDR3: CASSQSRVHGYTF
size: many; D: -; J: TRBJ1-1; V: TRBV6-8; DNA: TGTGCCAGCAGTTACTCGCCAGGGCGATCTACTGAAGCTTTCTTT; CDR3: CASSYSPGRSTEAFF
size: many; D: TRBD2; J: TRBJ2-2; V: TRBV10-3; DNA: TGTGCCATCAGGGGACTAGCTTCGAACACCGGGGAGCTGTTTTTT; CDR3: CAIRGLASNTGELFF
size: -; D: -; J: TRBJ2-5; V: TRBV7-9; DNA: TGTGCCAGCATGGCGGGATTGGGCCCACAAGAGACCCAGTACTTC; CDR3: CASMAGLGPQETQYF
size: -; D: TRBD2; J: TRBJ2-3; V: TRBV2; DNA: TGTGCCAGCAGGAGACTAGCCGGCACAGGTACGCAGTATTTT; CDR3: CASRRLAGTGTQYF
size: few; D: TRBD1; J: TRBJ2-3; V: TRBV5-1; DNA: TGCGCCAGCAGCTCGGGACAGGGGGCCGGCACAGATACGCAGTATTTT; CDR3: CASSSGQGAGTDTQYF
size: few; D: -; J: TRBJ1-5; V: TRBV28; DNA: TGTGCCACAAGACAGATAGTTAGCAATCAGCCCCAGCATTTT; CDR3: CATRQIVSNQPQHF
size: few; D: TRBD2; J: TRBJ2-3; V: TRBV2; DNA: TGTGCCAGTCTGCGGGAGGGGACTTCGGGTACGCAGTATTTT; CDR3: CASLREGTSGTQYF
size: many; D: -; J: TRBJ2-1; V: TRBV6-1; DNA: TGTGCCAGCAGTGTCACCACTGATTACTTGCAGTACAATGAGCAGTTCTTC; CDR3: CASSVTTDYLQYNEQFF
size: -; D: -; J: TRBJ1-4; V: TRBV29-1; DNA: TGCAGCGTTCAGCAAGAAAAACTGTTTTTT; CDR3: CSVQQEKLFF
size: many; D: TRBD2; J: TRBJ2-3; V: TRBV9; DNA: TGTGCCAGCAGCGCCTCCGGGACTAGAATCACAGATACGCAGTATTTT; CDR3: CASSASGTRITDTQYF
size: many; D: -; J: TRBJ2-5; V: TRBV14; DNA: TGTGCCAGCAGCCGAATCAACGGGGAAGAGACCCAGTACTTC; CDR3: CASSRINGEETQYF
size: -; D: TRBD1; J: TRBJ2-7; V: TRBV12-3/TRBV12-4; DNA: TGTGCCAGCAGATCCGGGACAGGGGACTACGAGCAGTACTTC; CDR3: CASRSGTGDYEQYF
size: -; D: -; J: TRBJ1-2; V: TRBV12-3/TRBV12-4; DNA: TGTGCCAGCAGAGCCCAGAGGAATTATGGCTACACCTTC; CDR3: CASRAQRNYGYTF
size: few; D: TRBD1; J: TRBJ2-7; V: TRBV30; DNA: TGTGCCTGGAGTGTATGGACAGGGGGCAACTACGAGCAGTACTTC; CDR3: CAWSVWTGGNYEQYF
size: few; D: TRBD1; J: TRBJ1-2; V: TRBV18; DNA: TGTGCCAGCTCACCTGGACAGGGGCCGGGCTATGGCTACACCTTC; CDR3: CASSPGQGPGYGYTF
size: many; D: TRBD2; J: TRBJ2-3; V: TRBV11-2; DNA: TGTGCCAGCAGCTTGCCCCCCCAGCGGGACGCAGATACGCAGTATTTT; CDR3: CASSLPPQRDADTQYF
size: -; D: -; J: TRBJ2-1; V: TRBV7-3; DNA: TGTGCCAGCAGTACAGTTGGCGGGCCAAACAATGAGCAGTTCTTC; CDR3: CASSTVGGPNNEQFF
size: -; D: TRBD1; J: TRBJ1-6; V: TRBV19; DNA: TGTGCCGCCCGGGACAGGGACGGTGGTTCACCCCTCCACTTT; CDR3: CAARDRDGGSPLHF
size: -; D: -; J: TRBJ2-1; V: TRBV5-5; DNA: TGTGCCAGCAGTCGGACTTCTGACTCCTACAATGAGCAGTTCTTC; CDR3: CASSRTSDSYNEQFF
size: many; D: -; J: TRBJ1-5; V: TRBV28; DNA: TGTGCCAGCAGTTTACTCGGGCCCCAAAGCCCCCAGCATTTT; CDR3: CASSLLGPQSPQHF
size: -; D: TRBD2; J: TRBJ2-1; V: TRBV24-1; DNA: TGTGCCACCCAGTCCTTGGGGGATAGCGGGGGCTCCTACAATGAGCAGTTCTTC; CDR3: CATQSLGDSGGSYNEQFF
size: many; D: -; J: TRBJ2-7; V: TRBV7-2; DNA: TGTGCCAGCAGCTGGAACAGGGATAGAACCTACGAGCAGTACTTC; CDR3: CASSWNRDRTYEQYF
size: many; D: -; J: TRBJ1-1; V: TRBV30; DNA: TGTGCCTGGAGTGTACGAAGGCAGGGCGAGGCTTTCTTT; CDR3: CAWSVRRQGEAFF
size: few; D: -; J: TRBJ2-2; V: TRBV10-3; DNA: TGTGCCATCAGTGGAGGGCAGCCGAACACCGGGGAGCTGTTTTTT; CDR3: CAISGGQPNTGELFF
size: -; D: -; J: TRBJ1-5; V: TRBV12-3/TRBV12-4; DNA: TGTGCCAGCAGTTTACGAGCCTCAGGCAATCAGCCCCAGCATTTT; CDR3: CASSLRASGNQPQHF
size: many; D: TRBD1; J: TRBJ2-7; V: TRBV20-1; DNA: TGCAGTGCTAGCCCGGGACAGACCTACGAGCAGTACTTC; CDR3: CSASPGQTYEQYF
size: -; D: -; J: TRBJ2-7; V: TRBV12-3/TRBV12-4; DNA: TGTGCCAGCAGCAACGTTAAGGGTCCGTACGAGCAGTACTTC; CDR3: CASSNVKGPYEQYF
size: few; D: -; J: TRBJ2-7; V: TRBV10-2; DNA: TGCGCCAGCACACCGGGTTACGAGCAGTACTTC; CDR3: CASTPGYEQYF
size: many; D: TRBD1; J: TRBJ2-1; V: TRBV7-3; DNA: TGTGCCAGCAGCTCCCCGGGACAGTACAATGAGCAGTTCTTC; CDR3: CASSSPGQYNEQFF
size: few; D: -; J: TRBJ1-1; V: TRBV7-3; DNA: TGTGCCAGCAGCCCGAGCCAGCGAACAAGGGCTTTCTTT; CDR3: CASSPSQRTRAFF
size: -; D: TRBD1; J: TRBJ1-4; V: TRBV4-1; DNA: TGCGCCAGCAGCCAAGGGCCGACAGGGGCAAATGAAAAACTGTTTTTT; CDR3: CASSQGPTGANEKLFF
size: many; D: TRBD2; J: TRBJ2-3; V: TRBV2; DNA: TGTGCCAGCAGTGGTAGCGGGAGCACAGATACGCAGTATTTT; CDR3: CASSGSGSTDTQYF
size: many; D: -; J: TRBJ1-1; V: TRBV3-1; DNA: TGTGCCAGCAGCCAAGTTACAGGGATGAACACTGAAGCTTTCTTT; CDR3: CASSQVTGMNTEAFF
size: -; D: TRBD2; J: TRBJ2-2; V: TRBV11-3; DNA: TGTGCCAGCAGCCCAGAGGCGGGACTAGCGGCTGGGGAGCTGTTTTTT; CDR3: CASSPEAGLAAGELFF
size: many; D: TRBD1; J: TRBJ2-7; V: TRBV30; DNA: TGTGCCTGGAGTCTTGGGCAAGACAGGGCCTACGAGCAGTACTTC; CDR3: CAWSLGQDRAYEQYF
size: -; D: -; J: TRBJ2-2; V: TRBV19; DNA: TGTGCCAGTAGTATAGACCCAGCAGGCACCGGGGAGCTGTTTTTT; CDR3: CASSIDPAGTGELFF
size: few; D: -; J: TRBJ2-7; V: TRBV28; DNA: TGTGCCAGCATCCGCGGGGGCGGGCCGCCAGGCTACGAGCAGTACTTC; CDR3: CASIRGGGPPGYEQYF
size: few; D: -; J: TRBJ1-2; V: TRBV5-1; DNA: TGCGCCAGCAGCCATAGTGGCTTCTATGGCTACACCTTC; CDR3: CASSHSGFYGYTF
size: -; D: -; J: TRBJ2-1; V: TRBV28; DNA: TGTGCCAGCAGCATCACCCCACTTTACAATGAGCAGTTCTTC; CDR3: CASSITPLYNEQFF
size: -; D: TRBD1; J: TRBJ2-3; V: TRBV12-3/TRBV12-4; DNA: TGTGCCAGCAGTTTGACAGGGGCTGGCGCAGATACGCGGTATTTT; CDR3: CASSLTGAGADTRYF
size: many; D: -; J: TRBJ2-1; V: TRBV18; DNA: TGTGCCAGCTCACCATTTTCCAATGAGCAGTTCTTC; CDR3: CASSPFSNEQFF
size: few; D: TRBD2; J: TRBJ2-1; V: TRBV9; DNA: TGTGCCAGCAGCGCCCGGACTAGCGGCCCGATCTACAATGAGCAGTTCTTC; CDR3: CASSARTSGPIYNEQFF
size: few; D: TRBD2; J: TRBJ2-6; V: TRBV6-5; DNA: TGTGCCAGCAGTTACGGGGGGGGACCCTCTGGGGCCAACGTCCTGACTTTC; CDR3: CASSYGGGPSGANVLTF
size: few; D: -; J: TRBJ1-2; V: TRBV7-2; DNA: TGTGCCAGCAGCTTTACGTCCCTTAACTATGGCTACACCTTC; CDR3: CASSFTSLNYGYTF